This TCR beta chain was sequenced in a study of blood T cell repertoires in COVID-19. The overall study: There were acute and convalescent COVID-19 samples, and they came from the United States, Italy and Spain. PBMCs, B-cell-depleted T cells, or T cells provided the cDNA or gDNA that made up the material.

Original processing methods: It was from reference gene primer amplification that nucleated cell counts were estimated. Method: immunoSEQ multiplex PCR; TCRdb's copy keeps in-frame clones and lacks some. The V and J calls and the clone size are those of that table, but D and trimming were determined from the DNA. Of 85,000 to 110,000 clones listed, about 85% are singletons. This CDR3 contains 14 residues. Per germline, CDR1 MNHNS and CDR2 SASEGT. J lost 4 bases, V lost 4 bases, and 3 bases had no gene match. The chain recombines TRBV6-1 with TRBJ2-5; TRBD2 matches at 10 bases. The TCR sequence derives from a man aged 50-59 years in a cohort sampled during active COVID-19. The sequenced sample consisted of peripheral blood. The CDR3 DNA is TGTGCCAGCAGTGCAGCGGGGGGGCGAGAGACCCAGTACTTC. Its translation is CASSAAGGRETQYF.